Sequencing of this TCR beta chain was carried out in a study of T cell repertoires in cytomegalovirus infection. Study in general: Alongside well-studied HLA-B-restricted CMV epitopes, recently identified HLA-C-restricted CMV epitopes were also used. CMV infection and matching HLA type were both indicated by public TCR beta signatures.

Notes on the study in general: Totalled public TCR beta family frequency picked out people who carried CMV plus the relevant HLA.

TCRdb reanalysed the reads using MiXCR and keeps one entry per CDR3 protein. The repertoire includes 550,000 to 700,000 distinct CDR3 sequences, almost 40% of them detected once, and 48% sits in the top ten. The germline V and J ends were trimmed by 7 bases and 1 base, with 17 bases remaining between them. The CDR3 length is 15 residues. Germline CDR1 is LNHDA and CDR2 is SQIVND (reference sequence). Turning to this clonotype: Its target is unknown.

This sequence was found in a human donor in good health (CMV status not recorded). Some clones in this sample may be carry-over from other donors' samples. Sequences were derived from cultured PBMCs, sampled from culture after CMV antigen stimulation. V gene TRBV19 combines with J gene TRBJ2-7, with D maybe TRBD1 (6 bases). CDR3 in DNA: TGTGCCAGTAACAGGGAGTACGAATCATCCTACGAGCAGTACTTC. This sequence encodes CASNREYESSYEQYF.